What follows are 14 T cell receptor beta chains derived from one specimen sequenced in a study of T cells expressing NK-cell markers. From the 5' RACE reads, TCRdb lists one entry per CDR3 protein and no DNA. Listed are 550,000 to 600,000 distinct CDR3 sequences; roughly 3.4% falls within the top ten. Sequencing was performed on blood T cells: a sorted CD56 or NKG2C T cell subset, CD4+ or CD8+ T cells, or bulk PBMC T cells (not recorded which). These TCRs come from a man aged 18 to 30 in good health.

The V and J genes are TRBV5-1 and TRBJ2-2. Germline values: CDR1 SGHRS, CDR2 YFSETQ. CDR3 length: 14 residues. CDR3 region: CASTPGTNTGELFF.

The chain's CDR3 is CASSQVGGGTYGYTF. This sequence joins TRBV3-1 and TRBJ1-2. CDR1 is LGHDT and CDR2 is YNNKEL in the germline V gene (reference sequence). CDR3 length equals 15 residues.

This sequence joins TRBV7-2 and TRBJ2-3; with no DNA, the TCRdb D assignment of TRBD1 cannot be verified. The CDR3 spans 13 residues. The germline V gene encodes CDR1 SGHTA and CDR2 FQGNSA. CDR3 residues: CASGPGSTDTQYF.

The chain carries TRBV9 and TRBJ2-7; lacking DNA, the TRBD1 call made by TCRdb goes unchecked. CDR1 and CDR2 (germline): SGDLS, YYNGEE. The CDR3 has 12 amino acids. CDR3 loop: CASSVEGDEQYF.

The chain has TRBV3-1 and TRBJ1-1. CDR3 size: 15 residues. Per the germline V gene, CDR1 is LGHDT and CDR2 is YNNKEL (reference sequence). The CDR3 loop is CASSQVGGGYTEAFF.

V usage is TRBV5-1 and J usage is TRBJ2-1; the D call from TCRdb, TRBD2, cannot be confirmed without DNA. The CDR3 loop spans 14 amino acids. Germline V gene sequence: CDR1 SGHRS, CDR2 YFSETQ. The CDR3 is CASRTTPLADEQFF.

The J gene is TRBJ2-5, the V gene TRBV7-2; TCRdb designates TRBD1, a call that cannot be tested without DNA. CDR1 is SGHTA, CDR2 FQGNSA, per germline. The CDR3 is 16 amino acids. CDR3 sequence reads: CASSLNSGQGEETQYF.

This chain connects TRBV4-2 to TRBJ2-7; TCRdb reports TRBD2, a call that lacks DNA to check it against. The CDR3 runs 14 residues. In germline, CDR1 is LGHNA, CDR2 YNFKEQ. The CDR3 loop is CASSQAPTRREQYF.

The chain joins TRBV20-1 to TRBJ2-1; checking the TCRdb D call of TRBD2 is not possible without DNA. The CDR3 runs to 16 residues. Germline lookup yields CDR1 DFQATT and CDR2 SNEGSKA (reference sequence). The CDR3 protein is CSARNLAAYSYNEQFF.

CDR3 residues: CASSLSGRRDEQFF. The rearrangement links TRBV6-1 to TRBJ2-1; TCRdb's D call of TRBD2 is untestable without DNA. The CDR3 sequence is 14 residues long. The germline gives CDR1 MNHNS, CDR2 SASEGT.

The rearrangement links TRBV12-3 or TRBV12-4 to TRBJ2-6; TCRdb lists TRBD1, though no DNA is available to test this call. The CDR3 is made up of 20 amino acids. This CDR3 reads CASSLALGEMGLGGANVLTF.

The chain uses TRBV3-1 and TRBJ2-5. CDR3 size: 14 residues. Germline loops: CDR1 LGHDT, CDR2 YNNKEL (reference sequence). CDR3 protein: CASSPPMRQETQYF.

This chain joins TRBV7-8 and TRBJ2-5; as DNA is missing, the TRBD1 call by TCRdb cannot be tested. CDR1 and CDR2 from the germline V gene are SGHVS and FQNEAQ. This CDR3 is 15 amino acids long. CDR3 region: CASQTLQGALETQYF.

J is TRBJ2-3 and V is TRBV27; with no DNA, the TCRdb D assignment of TRBD2 cannot be verified. CDR1 and CDR2 from the germline V gene are MNHEY and SMNVEV (reference sequence). The CDR3 sequence is 16 residues long. CDR3 residues: CASSGDSGSWTDTQYF.